One T cell receptor beta chain is described in this entry. Its antigen is as yet unknown. The J segment lost 4 bases and the V segment lost 6 bases, leaving 3 bases of the junction unmatched. This CDR3 comprises 13 residues. Germline-derived CDR1 and CDR2 are MNHEY and SMNVEV (reference sequence). This sample was included in a study of T cell responses to AZD1222 COVID-19 vaccine. The wider study: Second doses at about 4 or about 12 weeks were pooled. Study-wide points: Repertoire collection took place solely once the T cell response had peaked. Rises in breadth and depth of Spike-specific TCRs came after two AZD1222 doses. Baseline antibody screening turned up just six seropositive AZD1222 recipients.

TCRdb's table, derived via immunoSEQ multiplex PCR, lists solely in-frame clones and lacks some. This sample has fewer than 150,000 clones, with 85% to 90% found just once. The sequence was obtained from an adult in good health. The material was peripheral blood, obtained on day 0 of AZD1222 vaccination. This chain links TRBV27 with TRBJ1-5; TRBD1 matches at 7 bases. CDR3 bases: TGTGCCAGCAGAGGGACAGCTAATCAGCCCCAGCATTTT. Amino acids: CASRGTANQPQHF.